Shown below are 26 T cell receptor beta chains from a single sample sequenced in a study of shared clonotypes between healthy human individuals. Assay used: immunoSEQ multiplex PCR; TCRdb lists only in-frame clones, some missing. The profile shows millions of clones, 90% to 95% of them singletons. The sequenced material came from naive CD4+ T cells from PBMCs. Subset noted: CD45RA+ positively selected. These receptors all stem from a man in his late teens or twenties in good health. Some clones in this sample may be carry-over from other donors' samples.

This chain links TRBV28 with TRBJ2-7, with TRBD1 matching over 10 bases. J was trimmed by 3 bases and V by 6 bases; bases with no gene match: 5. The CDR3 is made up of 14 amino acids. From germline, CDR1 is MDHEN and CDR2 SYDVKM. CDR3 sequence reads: CASRRGQGFYEQYF. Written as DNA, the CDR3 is TGTGCCAGCAGAAGGGGACAGGGGTTCTACGAGCAGTACTTC.

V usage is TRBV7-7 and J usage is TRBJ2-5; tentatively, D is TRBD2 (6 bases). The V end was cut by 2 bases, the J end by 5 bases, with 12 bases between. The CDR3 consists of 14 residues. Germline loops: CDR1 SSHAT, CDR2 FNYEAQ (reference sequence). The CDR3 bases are TGTGCCAGCAGCTTAAATCGCGGGACGGAGACCCAGTACTTC. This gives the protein CASSLNRGTETQYF.

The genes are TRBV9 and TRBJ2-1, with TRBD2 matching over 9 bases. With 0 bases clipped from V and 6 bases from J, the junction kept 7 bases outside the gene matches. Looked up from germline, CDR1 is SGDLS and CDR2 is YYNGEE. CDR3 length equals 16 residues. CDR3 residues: CASSVAISGRGNEQFF. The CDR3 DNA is TGTGCCAGCAGCGTAGCTATTAGCGGGAGAGGCAATGAGCAGTTCTTC.

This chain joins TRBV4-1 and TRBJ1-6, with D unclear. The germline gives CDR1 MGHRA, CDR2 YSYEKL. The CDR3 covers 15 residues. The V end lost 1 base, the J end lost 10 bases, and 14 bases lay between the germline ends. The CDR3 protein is CASSQVMEGKSPLHF. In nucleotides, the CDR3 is TGCGCCAGCAGCCAAGTTATGGAGGGCAAATCACCCCTCCACTTT.

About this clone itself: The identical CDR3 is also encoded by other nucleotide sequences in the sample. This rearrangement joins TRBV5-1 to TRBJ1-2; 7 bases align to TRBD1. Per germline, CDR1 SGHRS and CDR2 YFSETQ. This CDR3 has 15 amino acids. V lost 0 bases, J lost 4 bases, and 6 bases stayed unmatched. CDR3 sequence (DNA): TGCGCCAGCAGCTTGGACCCGACAGGGCCCTATGGCTACACCTTC. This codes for CASSLDPTGPYGYTF.

CDR3 residues: CASSARGGRNTEAFF. CDR3 in DNA: TGTGCCAGCAGTGCTCGGGGGGGGCGGAACACTGAAGCTTTCTTT. The V gene is TRBV2, the J gene TRBJ1-1; a possible D gene is TRBD1 (6 bases). Trimming cost V 4 bases and J 1 base, with 13 bases left between them. The CDR3 loop spans 15 amino acids. Germline V gene lookup returns CDR1 SNHLY and CDR2 FYNNEI.

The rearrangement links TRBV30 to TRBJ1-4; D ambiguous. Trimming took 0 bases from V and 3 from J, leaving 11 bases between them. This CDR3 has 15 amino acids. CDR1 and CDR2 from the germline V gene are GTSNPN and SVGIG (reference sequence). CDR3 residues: CAWSVGSRSNEKLFF. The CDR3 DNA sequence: TGTGCCTGGAGTGTAGGGTCCAGATCTAATGAAAAACTGTTTTTT. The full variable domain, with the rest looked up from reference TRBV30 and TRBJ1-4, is SQTIHQWPATLVQPVGSPLSLECTVEGTSNPNLYWYRQAAGRGLQLLFYSVGIGQISSEVPQNLSASRPQDRQFILSSKKLLLSDSGFYLCAWSVGSRSNEKLFFGSGTQLSVL.

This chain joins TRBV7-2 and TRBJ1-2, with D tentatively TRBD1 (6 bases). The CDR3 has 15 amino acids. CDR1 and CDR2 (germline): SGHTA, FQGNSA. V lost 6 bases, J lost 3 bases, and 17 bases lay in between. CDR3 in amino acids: CASSQKQGRDYGYTF. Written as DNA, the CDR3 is TGTGCCAGCAGTCAAAAACAGGGTAGAGACTATGGCTACACCTTC. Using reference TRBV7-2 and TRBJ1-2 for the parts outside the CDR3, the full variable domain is GAGVSQSPSNKVTEKGKDVELRCDPISGHTALYWYRQSLGQGLEFLIYFQGNSAPDKSGLPSDRFSAERTGGSVSTLTIQRTQQEDSAVYLCASSQKQGRDYGYTFGSGTRLTVV.

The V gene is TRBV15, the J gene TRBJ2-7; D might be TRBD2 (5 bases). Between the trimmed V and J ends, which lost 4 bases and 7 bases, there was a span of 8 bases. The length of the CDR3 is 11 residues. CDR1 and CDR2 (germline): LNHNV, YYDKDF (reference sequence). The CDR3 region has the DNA TGTGCCACCAGCACGCGGGCTGAGCAGTACTTC. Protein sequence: CATSTRAEQYF.

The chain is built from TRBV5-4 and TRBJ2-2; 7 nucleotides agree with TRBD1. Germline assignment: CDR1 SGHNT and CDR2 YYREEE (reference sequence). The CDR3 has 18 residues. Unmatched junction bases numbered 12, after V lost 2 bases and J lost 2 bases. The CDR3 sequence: CASSLPKSGTVNTGELFF. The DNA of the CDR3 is TGTGCCAGCAGCTTACCTAAATCCGGGACAGTTAACACCGGGGAGCTGTTTTTT.

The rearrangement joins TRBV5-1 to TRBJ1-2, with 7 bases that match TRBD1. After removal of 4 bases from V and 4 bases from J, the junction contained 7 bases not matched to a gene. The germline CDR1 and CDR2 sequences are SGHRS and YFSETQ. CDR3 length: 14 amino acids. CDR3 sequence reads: CASSVDRVSYGYTF. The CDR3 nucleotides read TGCGCCAGCAGCGTAGACAGGGTTAGCTATGGCTACACCTTC.

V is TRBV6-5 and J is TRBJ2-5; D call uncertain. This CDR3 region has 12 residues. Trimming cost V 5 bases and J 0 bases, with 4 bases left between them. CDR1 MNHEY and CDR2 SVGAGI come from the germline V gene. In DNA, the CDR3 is TGTGCCAGCAGTAGGGACCAAGAGACCCAGTACTTC. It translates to CASSRDQETQYF.

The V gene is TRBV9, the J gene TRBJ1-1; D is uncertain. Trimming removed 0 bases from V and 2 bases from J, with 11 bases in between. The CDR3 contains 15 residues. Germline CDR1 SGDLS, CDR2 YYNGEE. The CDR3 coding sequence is TGTGCCAGCAGCGTAGGATCGAGTGTTAACACTGAAGCTTTCTTT. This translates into CASSVGSSVNTEAFF.

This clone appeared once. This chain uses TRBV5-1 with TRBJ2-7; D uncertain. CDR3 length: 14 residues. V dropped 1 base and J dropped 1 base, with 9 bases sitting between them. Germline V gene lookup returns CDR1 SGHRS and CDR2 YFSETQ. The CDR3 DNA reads TGCGCCAGCAGCTTGCGGGTTGATTCCTACGAGCAGTACTTC. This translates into CASSLRVDSYEQYF.

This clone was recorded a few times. CDR3 in amino acids: CASSGTNFNQPQHF. CDR3 nucleotide sequence: TGTGCCAGCAGTGGGACAAACTTCAATCAGCCCCAGCATTTT. The rearrangement uses TRBV6-1 and TRBJ1-5; D might be TRBD1 (5 bases). With 4 bases removed from V and 3 bases from J, the gap between germline ends came to 10 bases. There are 14 residues in the CDR3. Germline CDR1 is MNHNS and CDR2 is SASEGT.

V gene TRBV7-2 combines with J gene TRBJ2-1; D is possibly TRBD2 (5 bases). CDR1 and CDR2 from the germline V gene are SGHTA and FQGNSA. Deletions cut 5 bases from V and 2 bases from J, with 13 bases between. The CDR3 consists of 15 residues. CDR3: CASSAGLATYNEQFF. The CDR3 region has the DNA TGTGCCAGCAGCGCCGGGCTAGCCACCTACAATGAGCAGTTCTTC.

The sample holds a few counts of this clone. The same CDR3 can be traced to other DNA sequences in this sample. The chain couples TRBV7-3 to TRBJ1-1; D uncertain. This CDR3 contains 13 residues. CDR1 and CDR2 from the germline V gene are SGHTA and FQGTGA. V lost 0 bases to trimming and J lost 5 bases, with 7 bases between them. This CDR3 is CASSLTARTEAFF. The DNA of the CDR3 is TGTGCCAGCAGCTTAACAGCCCGGACTGAAGCTTTCTTT.

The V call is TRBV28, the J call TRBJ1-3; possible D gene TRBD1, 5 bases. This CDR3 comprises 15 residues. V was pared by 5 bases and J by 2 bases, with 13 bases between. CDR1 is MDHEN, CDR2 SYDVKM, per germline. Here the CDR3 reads CASSQPGMAGNTIYF. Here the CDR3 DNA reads TGTGCCAGCAGTCAACCAGGGATGGCTGGAAACACCATATATTTT.

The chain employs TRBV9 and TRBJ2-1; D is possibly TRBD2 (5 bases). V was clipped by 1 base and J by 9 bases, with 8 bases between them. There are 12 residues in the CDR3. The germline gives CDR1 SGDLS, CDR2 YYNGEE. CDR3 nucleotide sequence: TGTGCCAGCAGCGTATTCGCGGGTGAGCAGTTCTTC. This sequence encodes CASSVFAGEQFF.

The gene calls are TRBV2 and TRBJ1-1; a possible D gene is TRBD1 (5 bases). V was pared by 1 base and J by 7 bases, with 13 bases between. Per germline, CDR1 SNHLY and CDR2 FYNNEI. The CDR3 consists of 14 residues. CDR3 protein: CASSEGQSVGEAFF. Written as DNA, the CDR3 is TGTGCCAGCAGTGAAGGACAGAGCGTGGGTGAAGCTTTCTTT. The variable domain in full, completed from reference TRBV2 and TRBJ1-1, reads EPEVTQTPSHQVTQMGQEVILRCVPISNHLYFYWYRQILGQKVEFLVSFYNNEISEKSEIFDDQFSVERPDGSNFTLKIRSTKLEDSAMYFCASSEGQSVGEAFFGQGTRLTVV.

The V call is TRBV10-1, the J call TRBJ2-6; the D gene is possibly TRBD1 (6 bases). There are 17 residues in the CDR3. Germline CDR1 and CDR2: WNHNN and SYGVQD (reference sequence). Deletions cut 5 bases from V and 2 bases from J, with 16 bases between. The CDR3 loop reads CASSSARGPTGANVLTF. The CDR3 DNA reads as TGCGCCAGCAGTTCGGCCAGGGGCCCCACTGGGGCCAACGTCCTGACTTTC.

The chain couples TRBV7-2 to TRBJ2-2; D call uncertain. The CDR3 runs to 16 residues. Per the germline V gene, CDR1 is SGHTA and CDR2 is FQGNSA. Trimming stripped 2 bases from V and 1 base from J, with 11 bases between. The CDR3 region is CASSLSAAMNTGELFF. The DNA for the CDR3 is TGTGCCAGCAGCTTAAGCGCGGCCATGAACACCGGGGAGCTGTTTTTT. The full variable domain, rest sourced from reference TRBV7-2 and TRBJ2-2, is GAGVSQSPSNKVTEKGKDVELRCDPISGHTALYWYRQSLGQGLEFLIYFQGNSAPDKSGLPSDRFSAERTGGSVSTLTIQRTQQEDSAVYLCASSLSAAMNTGELFFGEGSRLTVL.

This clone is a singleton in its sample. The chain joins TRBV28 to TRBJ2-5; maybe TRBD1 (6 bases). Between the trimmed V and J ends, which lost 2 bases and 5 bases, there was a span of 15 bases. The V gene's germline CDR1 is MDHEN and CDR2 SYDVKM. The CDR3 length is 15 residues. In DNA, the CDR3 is TGTGCCAGCAGTTTAATCAGGGGAGTGGGGGAGACCCAGTACTTC. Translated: CASSLIRGVGETQYF.

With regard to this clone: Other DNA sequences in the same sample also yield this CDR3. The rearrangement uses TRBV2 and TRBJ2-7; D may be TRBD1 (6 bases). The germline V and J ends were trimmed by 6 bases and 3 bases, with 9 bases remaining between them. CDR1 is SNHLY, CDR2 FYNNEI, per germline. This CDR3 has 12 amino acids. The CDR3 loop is CASSRTDYEQYF. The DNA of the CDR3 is TGTGCCAGCAGCCGGACAGACTACGAGCAGTACTTC.

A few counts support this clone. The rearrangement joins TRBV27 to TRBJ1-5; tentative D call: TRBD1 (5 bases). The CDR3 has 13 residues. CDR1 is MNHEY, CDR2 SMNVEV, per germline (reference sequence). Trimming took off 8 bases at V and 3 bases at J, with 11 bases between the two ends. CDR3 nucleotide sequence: TGTGCCAGCGGCAGGGCCCACAATCAGCCCCAGCATTTT. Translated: CASGRAHNQPQHF.

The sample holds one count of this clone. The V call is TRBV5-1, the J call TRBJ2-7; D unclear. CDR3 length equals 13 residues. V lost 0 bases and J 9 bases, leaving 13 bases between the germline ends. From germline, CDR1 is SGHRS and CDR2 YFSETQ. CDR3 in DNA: TGCGCCAGCAGCTTGGGCAGCACTAACGGGCAGTACTTC. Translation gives CASSLGSTNGQYF.